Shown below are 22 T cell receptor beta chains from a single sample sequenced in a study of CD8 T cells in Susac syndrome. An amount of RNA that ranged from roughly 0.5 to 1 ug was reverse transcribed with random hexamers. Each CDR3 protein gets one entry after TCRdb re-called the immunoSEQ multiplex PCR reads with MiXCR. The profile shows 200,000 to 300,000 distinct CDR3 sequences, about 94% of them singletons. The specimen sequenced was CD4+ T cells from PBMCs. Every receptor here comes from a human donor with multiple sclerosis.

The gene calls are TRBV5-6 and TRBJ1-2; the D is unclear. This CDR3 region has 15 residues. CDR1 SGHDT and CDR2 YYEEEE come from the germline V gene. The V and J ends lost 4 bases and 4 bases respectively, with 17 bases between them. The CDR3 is CASSGGPIWGYGYTF. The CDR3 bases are TGTGCCAGCAGCGGTGGGCCAATTTGGGGCTATGGCTACACCTTC.

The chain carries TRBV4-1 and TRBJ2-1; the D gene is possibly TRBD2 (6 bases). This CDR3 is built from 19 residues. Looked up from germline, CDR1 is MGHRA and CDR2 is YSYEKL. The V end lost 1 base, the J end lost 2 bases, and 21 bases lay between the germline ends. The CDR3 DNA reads TGCGCCAGCAGCCAAGCGGGGACGGGGGAGCGCCTGGCCTACAATGAGCAGTTCTTC. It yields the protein CASSQAGTGERLAYNEQFF.

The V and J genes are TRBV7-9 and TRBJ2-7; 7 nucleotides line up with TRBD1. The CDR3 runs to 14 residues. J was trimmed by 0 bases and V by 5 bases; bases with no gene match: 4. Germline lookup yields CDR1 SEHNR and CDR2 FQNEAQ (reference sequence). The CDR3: CASSQGQYSYEQYF. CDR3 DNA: TGTGCCAGCAGCCAGGGACAGTACTCCTACGAGCAGTACTTC.

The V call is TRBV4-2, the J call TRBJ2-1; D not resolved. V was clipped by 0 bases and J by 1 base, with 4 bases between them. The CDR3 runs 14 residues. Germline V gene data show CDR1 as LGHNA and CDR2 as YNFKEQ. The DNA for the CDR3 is TGTGCCAGCAGCCAAGAGGGGTCCTACAATGAGCAGTTCTTC. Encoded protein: CASSQEGSYNEQFF.

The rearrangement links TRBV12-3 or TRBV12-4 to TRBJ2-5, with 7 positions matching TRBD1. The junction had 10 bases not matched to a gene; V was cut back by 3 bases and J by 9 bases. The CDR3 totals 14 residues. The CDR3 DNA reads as TGTGCCAGCAGTTTTGGTCTCCCCCAGGGGGCCCAGTACTTC. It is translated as CASSFGLPQGAQYF.

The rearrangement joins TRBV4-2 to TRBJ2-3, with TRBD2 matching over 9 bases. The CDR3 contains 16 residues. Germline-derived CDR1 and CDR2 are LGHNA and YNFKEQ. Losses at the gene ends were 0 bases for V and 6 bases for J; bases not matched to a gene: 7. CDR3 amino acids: CASSQEMGLAGDTQYF. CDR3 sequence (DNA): TGTGCCAGCAGCCAAGAAATGGGGCTAGCGGGGGATACGCAGTATTTT.

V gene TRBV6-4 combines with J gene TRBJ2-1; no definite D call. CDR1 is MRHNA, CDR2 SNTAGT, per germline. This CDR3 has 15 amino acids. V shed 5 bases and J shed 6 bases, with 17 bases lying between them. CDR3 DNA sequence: TGTGCCAGCAGTACGGACCCCAATTCCCTCAATGAGCAGTTCTTC. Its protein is CASSTDPNSLNEQFF.

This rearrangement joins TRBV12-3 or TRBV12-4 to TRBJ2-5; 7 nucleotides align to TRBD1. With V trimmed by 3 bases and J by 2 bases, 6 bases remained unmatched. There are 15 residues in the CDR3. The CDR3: CASSFGGQLQETQYF. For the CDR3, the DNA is TGTGCCAGCAGTTTTGGGGGACAGCTACAAGAGACCCAGTACTTC.

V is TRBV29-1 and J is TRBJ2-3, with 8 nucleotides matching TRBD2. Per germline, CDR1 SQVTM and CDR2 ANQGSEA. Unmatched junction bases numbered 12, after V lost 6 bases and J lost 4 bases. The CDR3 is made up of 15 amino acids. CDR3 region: CSVGTLPGLADTQYF. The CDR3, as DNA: TGCAGCGTAGGTACCCTTCCGGGACTAGCAGATACGCAGTATTTT.

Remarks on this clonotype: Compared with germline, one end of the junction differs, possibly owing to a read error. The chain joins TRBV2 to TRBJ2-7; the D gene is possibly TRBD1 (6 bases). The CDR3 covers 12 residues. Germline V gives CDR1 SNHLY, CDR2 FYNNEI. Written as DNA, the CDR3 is TGTGCCAGCAGACCGAGGCTAACGGAACAGGGATTC. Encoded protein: CASRPRLTEQGF.

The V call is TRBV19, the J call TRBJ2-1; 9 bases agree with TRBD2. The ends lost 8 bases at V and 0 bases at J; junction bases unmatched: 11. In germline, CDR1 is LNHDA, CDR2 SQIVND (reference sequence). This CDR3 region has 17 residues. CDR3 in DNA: TGTGCCAGTTGGGGCGGGGGGGGCCCAAGCTCCTACAATGAGCAGTTCTTC. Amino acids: CASWGGGGPSSYNEQFF.

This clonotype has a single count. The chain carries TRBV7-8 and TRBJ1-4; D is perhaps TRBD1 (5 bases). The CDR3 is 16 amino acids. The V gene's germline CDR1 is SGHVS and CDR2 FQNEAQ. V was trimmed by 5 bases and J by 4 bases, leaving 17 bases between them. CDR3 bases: TGTGCCAGCAGCGGGGGGGTGGGACTTCTTAATGAAAAACTGTTTTTT. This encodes CASSGGVGLLNEKLFF.

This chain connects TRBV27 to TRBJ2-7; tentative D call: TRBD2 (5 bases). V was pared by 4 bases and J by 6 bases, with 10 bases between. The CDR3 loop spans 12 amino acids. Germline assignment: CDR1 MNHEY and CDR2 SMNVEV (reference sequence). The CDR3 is CASSSGLGEQYF. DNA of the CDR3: TGTGCCAGCAGTTCTGGACTCGGCGAGCAGTACTTC.

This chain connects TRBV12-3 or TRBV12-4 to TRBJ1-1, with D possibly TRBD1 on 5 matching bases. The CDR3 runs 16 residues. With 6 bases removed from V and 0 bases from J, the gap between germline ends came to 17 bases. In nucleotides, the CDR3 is TGTGCCAGCAGGCGGGACTCACTATCCATGAACACTGAAGCTTTCTTT. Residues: CASRRDSLSMNTEAFF.

The CDR3 coding sequence is TGCGCCAGCAGCTCGTACATGAACACTGAAGCTTTCTTT. Protein: CASSSYMNTEAFF. The V and J genes are TRBV5-1 and TRBJ1-1; D remains ambiguous. This CDR3 spans 13 amino acids. Looked up from germline, CDR1 is SGHRS and CDR2 is YFSETQ. V was pared by 3 bases and J by 0 bases, with 6 bases between. Drawing the rest from reference TRBV5-1 and TRBJ1-1, the complete variable domain is KAGVTQTPRYLIKTRGQQVTLSCSPISGHRSVSWYQQTPGQGLQFLFEYFSETQRNKGNFPGRFSGRQFSNSRSEMNVSTLELGDSALYLCASSSYMNTEAFFGQGTRLTVV.

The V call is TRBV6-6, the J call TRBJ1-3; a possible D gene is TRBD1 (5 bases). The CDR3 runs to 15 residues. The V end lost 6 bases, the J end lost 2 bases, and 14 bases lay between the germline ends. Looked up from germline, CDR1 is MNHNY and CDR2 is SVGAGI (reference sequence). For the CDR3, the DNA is TGTGCCAGCAGAACTAGCGGACATGCTGGAAACACCATATATTTT. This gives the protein CASRTSGHAGNTIYF.

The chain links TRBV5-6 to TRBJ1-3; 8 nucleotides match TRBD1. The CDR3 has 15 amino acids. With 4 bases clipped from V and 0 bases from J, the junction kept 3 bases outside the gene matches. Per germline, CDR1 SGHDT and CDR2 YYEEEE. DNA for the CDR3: TGTGCCAGCAGCCAAGGGACAGGCTCTGGAAACACCATATATTTT. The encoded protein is CASSQGTGSGNTIYF.

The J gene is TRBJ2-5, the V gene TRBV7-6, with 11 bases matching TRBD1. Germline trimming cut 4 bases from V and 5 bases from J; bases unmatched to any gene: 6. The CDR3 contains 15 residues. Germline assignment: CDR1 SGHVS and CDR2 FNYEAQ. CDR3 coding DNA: TGTGCCAGCAGCTCCCGGACAGGGGGCTTGGAGACCCAGTACTTC. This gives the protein CASSSRTGGLETQYF.

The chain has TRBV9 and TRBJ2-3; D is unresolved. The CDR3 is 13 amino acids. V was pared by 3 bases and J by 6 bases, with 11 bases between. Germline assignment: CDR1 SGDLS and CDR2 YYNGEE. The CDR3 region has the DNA TGTGCCAGCAGCGCCGGACCCCCTGATACGCAGTATTTT. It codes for CASSAGPPDTQYF. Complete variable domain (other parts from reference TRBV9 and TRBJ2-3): DSGVTQTPKHLITATGQRVTLRCSPRSGDLSVYWYQQSLDQGLQFLIQYYNGEERAKGNILERFSAQQFPDLHSELNLSSLELGDSALYFCASSAGPPDTQYFGPGTRLTVL.

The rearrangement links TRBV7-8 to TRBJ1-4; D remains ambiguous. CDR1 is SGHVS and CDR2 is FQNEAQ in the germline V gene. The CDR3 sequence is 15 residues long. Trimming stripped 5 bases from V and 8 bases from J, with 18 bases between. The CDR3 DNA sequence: TGTGCCAGCAGCGTCCCCACGGGATCGGGCGAAAAACTGTTTTTT. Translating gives CASSVPTGSGEKLFF.

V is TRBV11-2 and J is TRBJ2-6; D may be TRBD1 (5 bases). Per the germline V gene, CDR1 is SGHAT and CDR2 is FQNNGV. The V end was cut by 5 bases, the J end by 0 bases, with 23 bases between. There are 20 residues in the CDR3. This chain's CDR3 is CASSHISLAGLSSGANVLTF. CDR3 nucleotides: TGTGCCAGCAGCCACATTAGCCTGGCAGGGCTATCCTCTGGGGCCAACGTCCTGACTTTC.

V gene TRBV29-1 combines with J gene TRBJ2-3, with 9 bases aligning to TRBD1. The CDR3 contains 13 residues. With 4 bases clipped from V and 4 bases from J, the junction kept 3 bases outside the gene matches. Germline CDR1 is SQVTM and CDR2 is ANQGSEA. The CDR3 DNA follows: TGCAGCGTTGGCCACAGGGGGCCAGATACGCAGTATTTT. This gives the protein CSVGHRGPDTQYF.